This entry is about one T cell receptor beta chain. Its antigen is still unknown. The source of the sample is a study of cytomegalovirus exposure and HLA in healthy donors. Findings of the study overall: Many donors carried some public TCRs, although rarity characterized most TCR sequences. It was found in a later analysis that first-cohort TCR clusters tended to co-occur in the 90 to 150 validation repertoires. Specificity of a few CMV-associated chains for CMV antigens was verified in vitro. TCR beta chains numbering some 160 were designated cytomegalovirus-associated.

TCRdb's table, derived via immunoSEQ multiplex PCR, lists solely in-frame clones and lacks some. The sample consists of under 95,000 clones, over 85% of them appearing once. V shed 2 bases and J 2 bases; nucleotides not matched to a gene: 9. The germline V gene has CDR1 MRHNA and CDR2 SNTAGT. The CDR3 loop spans 17 amino acids. The gene calls are TRBV6-4 and TRBJ2-3, with TRBD2 matching over 8 bases. Sequencing was carried out using PBMCs. The TCR originated in a woman aged 18-35 years in good health and CMV-seronegative. CDR3 DNA: TGTGCCAGCAGTGACACCCTAGGCGGGGGGTCCACAGATACGCAGTATTTT. Residues: CASSDTLGGGSTDTQYF.